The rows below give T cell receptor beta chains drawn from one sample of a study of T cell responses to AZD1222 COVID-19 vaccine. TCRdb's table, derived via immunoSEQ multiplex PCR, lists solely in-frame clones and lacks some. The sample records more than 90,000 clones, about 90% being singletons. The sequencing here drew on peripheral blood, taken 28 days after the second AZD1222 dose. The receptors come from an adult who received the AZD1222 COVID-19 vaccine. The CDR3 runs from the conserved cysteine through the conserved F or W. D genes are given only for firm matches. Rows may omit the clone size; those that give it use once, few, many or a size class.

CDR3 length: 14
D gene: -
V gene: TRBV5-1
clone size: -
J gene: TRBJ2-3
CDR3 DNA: TGCGCCAGCAGCTTAGTAGCGGGCACAGATACGCAGTATTTT
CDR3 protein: CASSLVAGTDTQYF

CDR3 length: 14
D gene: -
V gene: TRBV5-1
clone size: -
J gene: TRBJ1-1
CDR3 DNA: TGCGCCAGCAGCGTACAGGGATCGAACACTGAAGCTTTCTTT
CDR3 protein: CASSVQGSNTEAFF

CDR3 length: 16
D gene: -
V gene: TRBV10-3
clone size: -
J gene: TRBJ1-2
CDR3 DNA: TGTGCCATCAGTGGACCGGGGGACCAAGGATTCTATGGCTACACCTTC
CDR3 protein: CAISGPGDQGFYGYTF

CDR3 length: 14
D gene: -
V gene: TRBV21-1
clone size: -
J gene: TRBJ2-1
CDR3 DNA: TGTGCCAGCAGCAAAGAGTTTGCGTACAATGAGCAGTTCTTC
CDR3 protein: CASSKEFAYNEQFF

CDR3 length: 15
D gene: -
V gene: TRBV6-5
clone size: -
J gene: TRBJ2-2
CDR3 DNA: TGTGCCAGCATCCCACCGGAGAGGGACACCGGGGAGCTGTTTTTT
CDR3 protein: CASIPPERDTGELFF

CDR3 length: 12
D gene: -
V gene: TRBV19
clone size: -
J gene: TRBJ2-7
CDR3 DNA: TGTGCCAGTAGTACGGGGTCTGGCGAGCAGTACTTC
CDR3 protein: CASSTGSGEQYF

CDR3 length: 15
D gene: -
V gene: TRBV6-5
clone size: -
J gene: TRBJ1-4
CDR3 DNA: TGTGCCAGCAGTTACTCGGACAGCACTAATGAAAAACTGTTTTTT
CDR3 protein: CASSYSDSTNEKLFF

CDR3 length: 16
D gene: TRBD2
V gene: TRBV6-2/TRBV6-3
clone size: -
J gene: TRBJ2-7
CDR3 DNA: TGTGCCAGCAGTATTCTGCGGACTAGCGGGTTGTACGAGCAGTACTTC
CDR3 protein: CASSILRTSGLYEQYF

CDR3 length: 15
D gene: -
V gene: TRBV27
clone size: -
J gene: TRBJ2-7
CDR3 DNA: TGTGCCAGCAGTTTAATGAAGGGCTACTCCTACGAGCAGTACTTC
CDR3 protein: CASSLMKGYSYEQYF

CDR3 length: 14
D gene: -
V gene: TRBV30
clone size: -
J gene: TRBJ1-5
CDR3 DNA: TGTGCCTGGAAACTACAGGGCCGGTACCAGCCCCAGCATTTT
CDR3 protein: CAWKLQGRYQPQHF

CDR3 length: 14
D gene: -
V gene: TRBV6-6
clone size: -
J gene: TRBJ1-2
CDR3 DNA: TGTGCCAGCAGTTACTCTTCCGTTAACTATGGCTACACCTTC
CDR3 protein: CASSYSSVNYGYTF

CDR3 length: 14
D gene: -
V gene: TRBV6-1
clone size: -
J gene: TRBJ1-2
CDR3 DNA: TGTGCCAGCAGTGAAACTACAGCTAACTATGGCTACACCTTC
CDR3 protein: CASSETTANYGYTF

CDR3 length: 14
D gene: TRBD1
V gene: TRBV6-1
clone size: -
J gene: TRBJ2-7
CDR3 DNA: TGTGCCAGCAGTGAAACCCCCATGACAGGGGCCCAGTACTTC
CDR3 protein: CASSETPMTGAQYF

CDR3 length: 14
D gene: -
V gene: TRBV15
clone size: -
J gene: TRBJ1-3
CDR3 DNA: TGTGCCACCAGCAATAGAGGCGCTGGAAACACCATATATTTT
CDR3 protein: CATSNRGAGNTIYF

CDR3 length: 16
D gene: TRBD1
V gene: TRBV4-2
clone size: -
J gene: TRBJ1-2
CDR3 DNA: TGTGCCAGCAGCCAAGTCGGGACAGATATTAACTATGGCTACACCTTC
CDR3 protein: CASSQVGTDINYGYTF

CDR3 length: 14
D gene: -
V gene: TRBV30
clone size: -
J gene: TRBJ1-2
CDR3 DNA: TGTGCCTGGAGGCCCCCGGGGGACCCCTATGGCTACACCTTC
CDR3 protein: CAWRPPGDPYGYTF

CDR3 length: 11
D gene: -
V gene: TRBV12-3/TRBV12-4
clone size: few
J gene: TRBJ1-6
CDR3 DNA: TGTGCCAGCAGTCATAATTCACCCCTCCACTTT
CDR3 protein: CASSHNSPLHF

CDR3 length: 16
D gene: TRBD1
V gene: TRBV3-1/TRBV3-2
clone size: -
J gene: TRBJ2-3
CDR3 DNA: TGTGCCAGCAGCCGGGGGGGGACAGGGCTTACAGATACGCAGTATTTT
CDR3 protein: CASSRGGTGLTDTQYF

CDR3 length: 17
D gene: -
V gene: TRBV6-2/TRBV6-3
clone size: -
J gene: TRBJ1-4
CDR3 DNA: TGTGCCAGCAGCCGGACAAACAGTCGGCTAACTAATGAAAAACTGTTTTTT
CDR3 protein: CASSRTNSRLTNEKLFF

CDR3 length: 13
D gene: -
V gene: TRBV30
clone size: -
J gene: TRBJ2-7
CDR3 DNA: TGTGCCTGGAGTTCAGCGGGACACTACGAGCAGTACTTC
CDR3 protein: CAWSSAGHYEQYF

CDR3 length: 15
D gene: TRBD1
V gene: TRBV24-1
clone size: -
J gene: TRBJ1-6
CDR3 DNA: TGTGCCACCAGTGATTCAGGGGGTAATAATTCACCCCTCCACTTT
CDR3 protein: CATSDSGGNNSPLHF

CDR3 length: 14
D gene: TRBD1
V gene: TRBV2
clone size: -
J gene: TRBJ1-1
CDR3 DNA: TGTGCCAGCAGTCTAGGGAGGACAGGCGCTGAAGCTTTCTTT
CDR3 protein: CASSLGRTGAEAFF

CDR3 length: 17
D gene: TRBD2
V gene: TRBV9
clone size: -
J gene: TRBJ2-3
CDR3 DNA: TGTGCCAGCAGCCCAGGTCTGGGGCGGGAGCCCGCAGATACGCAGTATTTT
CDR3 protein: CASSPGLGREPADTQYF

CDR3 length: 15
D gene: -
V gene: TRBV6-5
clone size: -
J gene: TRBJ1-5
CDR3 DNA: TGTGCCAGCAGTACGGCGGGGGGGAGCAATCAGCCCCAGCATTTT
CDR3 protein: CASSTAGGSNQPQHF

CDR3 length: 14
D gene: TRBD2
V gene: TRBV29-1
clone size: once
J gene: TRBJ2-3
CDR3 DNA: TGCAGCGTTGAACAAGCGGGAGCCCCAGATACGCAGTATTTT
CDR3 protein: CSVEQAGAPDTQYF

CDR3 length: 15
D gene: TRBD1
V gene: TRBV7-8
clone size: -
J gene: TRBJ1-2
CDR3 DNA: TGTGCCAGCAGCCCTCAAAGGGGGCGGGTCTATGGCTACACCTTC
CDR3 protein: CASSPQRGRVYGYTF

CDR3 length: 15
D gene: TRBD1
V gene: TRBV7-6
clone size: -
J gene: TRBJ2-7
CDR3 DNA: TGTGCCAGCAGCTCGATCAGGGGGATTTCCTGGGAGCAGTACTTC
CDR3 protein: CASSSIRGISWEQYF

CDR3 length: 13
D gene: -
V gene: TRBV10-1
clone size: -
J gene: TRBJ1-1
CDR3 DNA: TGCGCCAGCCGTTACACCCAGAACACTGAAGCTTTCTTT
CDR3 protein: CASRYTQNTEAFF

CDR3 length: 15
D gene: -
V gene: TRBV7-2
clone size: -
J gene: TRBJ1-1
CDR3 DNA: TGTGCCAGCAGCTTCCTCGCCCGGGGGAACACTGAAGCTTTCTTT
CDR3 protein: CASSFLARGNTEAFF

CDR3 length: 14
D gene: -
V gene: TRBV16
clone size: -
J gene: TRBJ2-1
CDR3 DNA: TGTGCCAGCAGCCTTGAGGAGGGGTACAATGAGCAGTTCTTC
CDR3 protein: CASSLEEGYNEQFF

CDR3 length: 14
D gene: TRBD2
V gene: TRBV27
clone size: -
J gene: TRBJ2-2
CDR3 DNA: TGTGCCAGCAGTTTAGGGACTAGCCCCGGGGAGCTGTTTTTT
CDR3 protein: CASSLGTSPGELFF

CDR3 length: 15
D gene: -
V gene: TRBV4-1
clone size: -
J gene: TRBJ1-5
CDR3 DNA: TGCGCCAGCAGCCAAGATCAAGGGGGGCATCAGCCCCAGCATTTT
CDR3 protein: CASSQDQGGHQPQHF

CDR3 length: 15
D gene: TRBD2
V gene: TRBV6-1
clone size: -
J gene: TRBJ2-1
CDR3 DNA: TGTGCCAGCAGTCCGGGACTAGCGGGAGTCAATGAGCAGTTCTTC
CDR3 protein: CASSPGLAGVNEQFF

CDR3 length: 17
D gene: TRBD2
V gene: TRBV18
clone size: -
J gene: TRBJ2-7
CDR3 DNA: TGTGCCAGCTCAAAACTAGCGGGAGGGCGAAGATCCTACGAGCAGTACTTC
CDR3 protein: CASSKLAGGRRSYEQYF

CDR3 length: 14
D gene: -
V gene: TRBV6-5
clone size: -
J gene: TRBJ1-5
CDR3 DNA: TGTGCCAGCAGCCAGGGGTATAGCAATCAGCCCCAGCATTTT
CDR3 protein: CASSQGYSNQPQHF

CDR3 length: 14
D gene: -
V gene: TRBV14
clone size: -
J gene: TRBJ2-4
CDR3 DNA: TGTGCCAGCAGCCAAAAGACTATTGCGGACATTCAGTACTTC
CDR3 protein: CASSQKTIADIQYF

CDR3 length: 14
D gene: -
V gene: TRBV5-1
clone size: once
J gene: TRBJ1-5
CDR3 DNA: TGCGCCAGCAGCTATGGACAGTCGGGTCAGCCCCAGCATTTT
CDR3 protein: CASSYGQSGQPQHF

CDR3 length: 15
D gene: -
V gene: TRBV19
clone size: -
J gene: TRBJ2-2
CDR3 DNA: TGTGCCAGTAGGGTAGCAGGGAGAAACACCGGGGAGCTGTTTTTT
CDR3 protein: CASRVAGRNTGELFF

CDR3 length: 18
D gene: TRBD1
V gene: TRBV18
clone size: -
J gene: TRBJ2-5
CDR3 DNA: TGTGCCAGCTCACCACGGGACAGGGCTGACCGAAAACGAGAGACCCAGTACTTC
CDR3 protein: CASSPRDRADRKRETQYF

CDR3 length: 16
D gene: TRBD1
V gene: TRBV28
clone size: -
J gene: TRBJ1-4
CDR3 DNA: TGTGCCACCATGGGTCAGGGGGAAGCAACTAATGAAAAACTGTTTTTT
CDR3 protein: CATMGQGEATNEKLFF

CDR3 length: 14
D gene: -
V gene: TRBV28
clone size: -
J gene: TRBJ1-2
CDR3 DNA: TGTGCCAGCAGCGGGGGGGTACAAAACTATGGCTACACCTTC
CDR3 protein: CASSGGVQNYGYTF

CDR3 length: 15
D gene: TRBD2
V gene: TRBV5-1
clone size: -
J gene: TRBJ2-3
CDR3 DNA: TGCGCCAGCAGCGGGGGACTAGCGAGCACAGATACGCAGTATTTT
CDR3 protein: CASSGGLASTDTQYF

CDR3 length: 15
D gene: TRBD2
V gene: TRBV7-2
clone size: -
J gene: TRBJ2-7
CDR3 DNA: TGTGCCAGCAGCCTAGGGCTAGCGGTTCCCTACGAGCAGTACTTC
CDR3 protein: CASSLGLAVPYEQYF

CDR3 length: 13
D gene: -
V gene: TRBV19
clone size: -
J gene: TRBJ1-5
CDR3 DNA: TGTGCCAGTAGTACAAGAGAAAATCAGCCCCAGCATTTT
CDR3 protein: CASSTRENQPQHF

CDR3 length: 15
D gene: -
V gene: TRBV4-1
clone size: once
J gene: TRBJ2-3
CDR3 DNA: TGCGCCAGCCGAGGGTCTGGAGCGTTGACAGATACGCAGTATTTT
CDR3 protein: CASRGSGALTDTQYF

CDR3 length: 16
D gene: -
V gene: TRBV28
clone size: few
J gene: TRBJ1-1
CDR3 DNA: TGTGCCAGCAGTATCCAGGGTCCTCAACGACACACTGAAGCTTTCTTT
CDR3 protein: CASSIQGPQRHTEAFF

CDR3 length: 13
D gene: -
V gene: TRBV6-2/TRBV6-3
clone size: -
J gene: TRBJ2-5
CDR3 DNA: TGTGCCAGCAGTTTCGGTTACCAAGAGACCCAGTACTTC
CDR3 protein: CASSFGYQETQYF

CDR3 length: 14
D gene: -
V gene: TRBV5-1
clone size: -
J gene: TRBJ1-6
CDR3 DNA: TGCGCCAGCAGCTTGTGGCAGGAAGATTCACCCCTCCACTTT
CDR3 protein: CASSLWQEDSPLHF

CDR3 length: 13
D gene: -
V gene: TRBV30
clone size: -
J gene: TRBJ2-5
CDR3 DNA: TGTGCCTGGAGTGTAACTAGAGGAGAGACCCAGTACTTC
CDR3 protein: CAWSVTRGETQYF

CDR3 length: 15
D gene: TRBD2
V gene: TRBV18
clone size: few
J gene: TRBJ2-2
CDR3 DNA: TGTGCCAGCTCACCACGCCTAGCGGGAACTGGGGAGCTGTTTTTT
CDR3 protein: CASSPRLAGTGELFF

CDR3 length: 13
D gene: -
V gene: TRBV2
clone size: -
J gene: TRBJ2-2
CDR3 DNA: TGTGCCAGCAGTGAGGAAATTCCCGGGGAGCTGTTTTTT
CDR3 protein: CASSEEIPGELFF

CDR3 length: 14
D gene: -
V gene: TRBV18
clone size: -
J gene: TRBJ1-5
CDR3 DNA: TGTGCCAGCTCACCTTTGCAAGGTATGACGCCCCAGCATTTT
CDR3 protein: CASSPLQGMTPQHF

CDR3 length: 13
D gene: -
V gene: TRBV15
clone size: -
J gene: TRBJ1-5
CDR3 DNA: TGTGCCACCAGCGGGGTTAACAATCAGCCCCAGCATTTT
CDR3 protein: CATSGVNNQPQHF

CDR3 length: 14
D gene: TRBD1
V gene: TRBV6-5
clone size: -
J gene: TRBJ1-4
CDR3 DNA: TGTGCCAGCAGAAGGGGGCACGGTAATGAAAAACTGTTTTTT
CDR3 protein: CASRRGHGNEKLFF

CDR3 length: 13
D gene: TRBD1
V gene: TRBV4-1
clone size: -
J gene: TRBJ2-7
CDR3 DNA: TGCGCCAGCAGCCATGGACAGGGTTACGAGCAGTACTTC
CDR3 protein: CASSHGQGYEQYF

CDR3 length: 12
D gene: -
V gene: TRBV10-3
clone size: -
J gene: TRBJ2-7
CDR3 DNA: TGTGCCATCAGTTCGGACCTCTACGAGCAGTACTTC
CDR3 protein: CAISSDLYEQYF

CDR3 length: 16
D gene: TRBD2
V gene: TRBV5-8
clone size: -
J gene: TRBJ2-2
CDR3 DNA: TGTGCCAGCGGGCCTCGACTAGCGCAATACACCGGGGAGCTGTTTTTT
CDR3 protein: CASGPRLAQYTGELFF

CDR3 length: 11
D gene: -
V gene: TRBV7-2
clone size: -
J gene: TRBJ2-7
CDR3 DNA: TGTGCCAGCAGCTTAACGCGCGAGCAGTACTTC
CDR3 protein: CASSLTREQYF

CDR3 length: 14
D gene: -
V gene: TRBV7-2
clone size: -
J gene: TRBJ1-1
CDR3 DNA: TGTGCCAGCAGCTTAGTCCGAGGGCCCACTGAAGCTTTCTTT
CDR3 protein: CASSLVRGPTEAFF